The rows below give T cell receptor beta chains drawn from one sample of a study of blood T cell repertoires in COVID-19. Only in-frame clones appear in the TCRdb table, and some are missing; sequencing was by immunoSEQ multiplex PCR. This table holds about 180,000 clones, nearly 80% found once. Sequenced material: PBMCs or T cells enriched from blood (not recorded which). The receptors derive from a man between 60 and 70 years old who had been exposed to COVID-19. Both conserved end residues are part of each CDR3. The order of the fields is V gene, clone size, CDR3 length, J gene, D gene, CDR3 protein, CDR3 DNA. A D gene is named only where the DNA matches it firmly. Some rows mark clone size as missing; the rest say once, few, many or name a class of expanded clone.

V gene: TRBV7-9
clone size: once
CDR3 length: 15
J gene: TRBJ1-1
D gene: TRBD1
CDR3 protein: CASSLGQGGITEAFF
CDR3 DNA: TGTGCCAGCAGCCTGGGACAGGGGGGAATCACTGAAGCTTTCTTT

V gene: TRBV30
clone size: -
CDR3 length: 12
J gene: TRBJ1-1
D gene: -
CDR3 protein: CAWSQGGTEAFF
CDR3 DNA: TGTGCCTGGAGCCAGGGTGGAACTGAAGCTTTCTTT

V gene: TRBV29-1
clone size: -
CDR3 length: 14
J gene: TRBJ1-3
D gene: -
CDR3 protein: CSVAKESSGNTIYF
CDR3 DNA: TGCAGCGTTGCAAAGGAGAGCTCTGGAAACACCATATATTTT

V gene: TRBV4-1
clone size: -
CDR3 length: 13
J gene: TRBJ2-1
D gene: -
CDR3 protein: CASSQDGIGGQFF
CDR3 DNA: TGCGCCAGCAGCCAAGATGGAATCGGGGGGCAGTTCTTC

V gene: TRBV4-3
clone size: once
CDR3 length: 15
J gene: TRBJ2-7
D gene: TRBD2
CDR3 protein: CASSQDLAAGYEQYF
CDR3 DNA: TGCGCCAGCAGCCAAGATCTAGCGGCCGGCTACGAGCAGTACTTC

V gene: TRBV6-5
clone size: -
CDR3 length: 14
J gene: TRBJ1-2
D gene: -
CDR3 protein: CAIVSTGGRNGYTF
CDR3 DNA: TGTGCCATCGTCTCGACGGGGGGCAGGAATGGCTACACCTTC

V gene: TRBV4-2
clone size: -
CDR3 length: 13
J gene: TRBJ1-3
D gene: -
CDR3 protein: CASDEGSGNTIYF
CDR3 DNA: TGTGCCAGCGATGAGGGTAGCGGAAACACCATATATTTT

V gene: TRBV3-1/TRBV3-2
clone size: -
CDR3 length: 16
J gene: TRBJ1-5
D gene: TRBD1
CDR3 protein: CASSQGSAGGTQPQHF
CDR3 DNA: TGTGCCAGCAGCCAAGGGTCTGCAGGGGGCACTCAGCCCCAGCATTTT

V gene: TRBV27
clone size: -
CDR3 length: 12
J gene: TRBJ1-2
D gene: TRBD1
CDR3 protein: CASSFQGDGYTF
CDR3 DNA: TGTGCCAGCAGTTTTCAGGGGGATGGCTACACCTTC

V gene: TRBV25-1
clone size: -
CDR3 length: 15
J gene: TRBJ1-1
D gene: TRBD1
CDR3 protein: CASSEQGARVTEAFF
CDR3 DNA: TGTGCCAGCAGTGAACAGGGGGCGCGGGTCACTGAAGCTTTCTTT

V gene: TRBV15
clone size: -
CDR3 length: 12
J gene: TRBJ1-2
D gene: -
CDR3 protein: CATSARNYGYTF
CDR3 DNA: TGTGCCACCAGCGCCAGAAACTATGGCTACACCTTC

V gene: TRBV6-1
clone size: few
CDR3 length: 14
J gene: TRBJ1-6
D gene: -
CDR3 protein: CASSAAPGNSPLHF
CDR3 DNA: TGTGCCAGCAGTGCAGCCCCAGGGAATTCACCCCTCCACTTT

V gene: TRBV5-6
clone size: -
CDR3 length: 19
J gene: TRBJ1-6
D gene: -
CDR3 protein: CASSSTGTLGSSYNSPLHF
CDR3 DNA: TGTGCCAGCAGCTCCACAGGGACCCTGGGAAGCTCCTATAATTCACCCCTCCACTTT

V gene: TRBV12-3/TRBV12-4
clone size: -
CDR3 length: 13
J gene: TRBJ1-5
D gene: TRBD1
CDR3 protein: CASSLDRVGAQHF
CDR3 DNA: TGTGCCAGCAGCCTAGACAGGGTCGGAGCCCAGCATTTT

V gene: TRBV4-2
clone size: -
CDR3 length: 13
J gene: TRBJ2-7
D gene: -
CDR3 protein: CASSQDLPYEQYF
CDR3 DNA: TGTGCCAGCAGCCAAGATCTACCCTACGAGCAGTACTTC

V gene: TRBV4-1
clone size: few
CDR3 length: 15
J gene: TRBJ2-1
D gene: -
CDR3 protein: CASSQDGGERAEQFF
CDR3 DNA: TGCGCCAGCAGCCAAGACGGGGGAGAGCGGGCTGAGCAGTTCTTC

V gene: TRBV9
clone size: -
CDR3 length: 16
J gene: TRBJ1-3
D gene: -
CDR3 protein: CASSEGLQGPGNTIYF
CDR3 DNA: TGTGCCAGCAGCGAGGGACTTCAAGGCCCTGGAAACACCATATATTTT

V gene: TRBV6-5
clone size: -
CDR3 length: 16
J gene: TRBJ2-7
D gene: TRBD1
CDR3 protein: CASSSIPGQGASEQYF
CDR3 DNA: TGTGCCAGCAGTTCTATACCGGGACAGGGGGCCTCCGAGCAGTACTTC

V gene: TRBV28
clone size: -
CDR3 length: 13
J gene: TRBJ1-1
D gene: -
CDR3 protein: CASKEPSATEAFF
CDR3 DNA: TGTGCCAGCAAGGAACCAAGCGCCACTGAAGCTTTCTTT

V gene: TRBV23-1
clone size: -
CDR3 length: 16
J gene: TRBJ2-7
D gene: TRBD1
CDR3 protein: CASSPSLDRSAYEQYF
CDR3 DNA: TGCGCCAGCAGCCCATCGCTGGACAGGTCGGCCTACGAGCAGTACTTC

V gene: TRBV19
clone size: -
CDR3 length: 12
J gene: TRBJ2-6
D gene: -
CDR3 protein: CASSIGTDVLTF
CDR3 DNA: TGTGCCAGTAGTATAGGTACAGACGTCCTGACTTTC

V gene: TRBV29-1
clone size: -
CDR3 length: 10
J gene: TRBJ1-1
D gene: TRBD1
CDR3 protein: CSVGDREAFF
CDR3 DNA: TGCAGCGTGGGGGACAGGGAAGCTTTCTTT

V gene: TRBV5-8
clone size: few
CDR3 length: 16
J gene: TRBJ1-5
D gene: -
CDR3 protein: CASSLDGGGAGQPQHF
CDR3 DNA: TGTGCCAGCAGCTTGGACGGCGGGGGCGCAGGGCAGCCCCAGCATTTT

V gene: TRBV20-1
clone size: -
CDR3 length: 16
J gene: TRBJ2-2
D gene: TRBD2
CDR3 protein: CSASAAGGPRTGELFF
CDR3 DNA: TGCAGTGCTAGTGCCGCGGGAGGGCCGAGGACCGGGGAGCTGTTTTTT

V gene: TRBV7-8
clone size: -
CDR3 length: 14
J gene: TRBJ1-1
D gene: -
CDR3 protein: CASSLARVNTEAFF
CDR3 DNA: TGTGCCAGCAGCTTAGCCAGGGTGAACACTGAAGCTTTCTTT

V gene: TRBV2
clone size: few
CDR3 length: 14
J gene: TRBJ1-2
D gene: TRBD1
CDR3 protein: CASSENPGGYGYTF
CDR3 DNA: TGTGCCAGCAGTGAGAATCCAGGGGGCTATGGCTACACCTTC

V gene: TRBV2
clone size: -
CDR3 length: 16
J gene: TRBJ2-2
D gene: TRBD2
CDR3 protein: CASHLGASGNTGELFF
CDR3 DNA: TGTGCCAGTCACCTAGGGGCTAGCGGCAACACCGGGGAGCTGTTTTTT

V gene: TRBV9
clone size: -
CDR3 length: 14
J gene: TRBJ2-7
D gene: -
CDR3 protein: CASSPVGEAYEQYF
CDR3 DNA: TGTGCCAGCAGCCCAGTGGGGGAGGCATACGAGCAGTACTTC

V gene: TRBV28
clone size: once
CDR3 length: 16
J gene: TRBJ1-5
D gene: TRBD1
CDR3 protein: CASSPQRDRVNQPQHF
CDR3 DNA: TGTGCCAGCAGTCCCCAGAGGGACAGGGTCAATCAGCCCCAGCATTTT

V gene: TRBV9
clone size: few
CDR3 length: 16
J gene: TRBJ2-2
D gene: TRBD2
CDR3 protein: CASSVGAGTHTGELFF
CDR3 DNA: TGTGCCAGCAGCGTAGGAGCGGGGACTCACACCGGGGAGCTGTTTTTT

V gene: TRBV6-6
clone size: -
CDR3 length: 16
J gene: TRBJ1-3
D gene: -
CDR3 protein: CASSRDPGGVGNTIYF
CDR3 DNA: TGTGCCAGCAGTCGAGACCCCGGGGGGGTTGGAAACACCATATATTTT

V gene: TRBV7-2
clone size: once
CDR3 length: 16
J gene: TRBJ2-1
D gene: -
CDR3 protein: CASSTRLGSSYNEQFF
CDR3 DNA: TGTGCCAGCAGCACCCGACTGGGGAGCTCCTACAATGAGCAGTTCTTC

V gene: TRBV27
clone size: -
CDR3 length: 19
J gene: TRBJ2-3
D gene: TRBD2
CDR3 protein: CASSLFGTSGRAGTDTQYF
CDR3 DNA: TGTGCCAGCAGTTTATTCGGGACTAGCGGGAGGGCCGGCACAGATACGCAGTATTTT

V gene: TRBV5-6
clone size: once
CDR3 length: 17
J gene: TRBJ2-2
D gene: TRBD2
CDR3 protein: CASSLAGGPLNTGELFF
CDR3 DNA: TGTGCCAGCAGCTTGGCGGGGGGGCCGCTGAACACCGGGGAGCTGTTTTTT

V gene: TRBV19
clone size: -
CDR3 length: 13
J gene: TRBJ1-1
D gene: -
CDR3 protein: CASSSVRGAEAFF
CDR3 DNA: TGTGCCAGTAGTTCGGTACGGGGGGCTGAAGCTTTCTTT

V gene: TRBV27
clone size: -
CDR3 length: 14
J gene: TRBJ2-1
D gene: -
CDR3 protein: CASSLGITYNEQFF
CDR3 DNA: TGTGCCAGCAGTTTGGGCATCACTTACAATGAGCAGTTCTTC

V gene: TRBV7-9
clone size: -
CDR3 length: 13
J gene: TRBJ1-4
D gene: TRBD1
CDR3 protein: CASSLGTGEKLFF
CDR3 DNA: TGTGCCAGCAGCCTCGGGACAGGTGAAAAACTGTTTTTT

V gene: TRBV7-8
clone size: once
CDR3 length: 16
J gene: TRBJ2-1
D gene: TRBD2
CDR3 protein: CASSSILAGGDSEQFF
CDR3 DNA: TGTGCCAGCAGCTCCATACTAGCGGGTGGGGATAGTGAGCAGTTCTTC

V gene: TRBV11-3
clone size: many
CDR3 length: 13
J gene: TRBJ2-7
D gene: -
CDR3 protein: CASSLVRGYEQYF
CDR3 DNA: TGTGCCAGCAGCTTAGTCAGGGGCTACGAGCAGTACTTC

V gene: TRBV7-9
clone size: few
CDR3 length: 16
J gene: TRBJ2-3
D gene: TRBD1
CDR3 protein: CASSSLWTGSTDTQYF
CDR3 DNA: TGTGCCAGCAGCTCCTTATGGACAGGGAGCACAGATACGCAGTATTTT

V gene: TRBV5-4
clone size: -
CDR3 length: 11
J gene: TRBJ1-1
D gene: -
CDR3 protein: CASSFGFETFF
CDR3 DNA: TGTGCCAGCAGCTTCGGGTTTGAAACTTTCTTT

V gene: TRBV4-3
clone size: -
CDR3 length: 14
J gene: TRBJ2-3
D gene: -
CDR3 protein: CASSQDPGTDTQYF
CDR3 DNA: TGCGCCAGCAGCCAAGATCCGGGCACAGATACGCAGTATTTT

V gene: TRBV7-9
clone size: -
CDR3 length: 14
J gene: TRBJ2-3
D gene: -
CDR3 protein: CASSLRGGTDTQYF
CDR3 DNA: TGTGCCAGCAGCTTACGAGGTGGCACAGATACGCAGTATTTT

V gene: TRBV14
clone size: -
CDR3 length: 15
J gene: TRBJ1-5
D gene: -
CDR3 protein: CASSQGGSGNQPQHF
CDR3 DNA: TGTGCCAGCAGCCAAGGAGGGTCAGGCAATCAGCCCCAGCATTTT

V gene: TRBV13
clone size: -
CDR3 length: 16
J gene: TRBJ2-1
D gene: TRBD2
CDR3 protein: CASSRGLAGDDNEQFF
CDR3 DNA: TGTGCCAGCAGCAGGGGACTAGCGGGAGATGACAATGAGCAGTTCTTC

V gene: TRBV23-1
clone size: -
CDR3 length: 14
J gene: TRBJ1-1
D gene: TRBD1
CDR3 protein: CASSQLEGATEAFF
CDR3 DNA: TGCGCCAGCAGCCAGCTGGAGGGGGCGACTGAAGCTTTCTTT

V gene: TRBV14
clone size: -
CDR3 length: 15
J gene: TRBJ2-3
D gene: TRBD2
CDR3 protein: CASSQLAGLTDTQYF
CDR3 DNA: TGTGCCAGCAGCCAACTAGCGGGCCTCACAGATACGCAGTATTTT

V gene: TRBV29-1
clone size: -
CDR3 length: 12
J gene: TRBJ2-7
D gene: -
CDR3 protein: CSVGAGDREQYF
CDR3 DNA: TGCAGCGTAGGAGCAGGGGATCGCGAGCAGTACTTC

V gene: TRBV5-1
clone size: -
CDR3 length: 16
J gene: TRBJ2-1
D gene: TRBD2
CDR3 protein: CASSRMGLAGNNEQFF
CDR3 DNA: TGCGCCAGCAGCCGAATGGGGCTAGCGGGAAACAATGAGCAGTTCTTC

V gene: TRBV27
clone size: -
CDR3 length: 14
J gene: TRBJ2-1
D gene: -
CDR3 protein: CASRSRLTYNEQFF
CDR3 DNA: TGTGCCAGCAGATCGAGGCTCACCTACAATGAGCAGTTCTTC

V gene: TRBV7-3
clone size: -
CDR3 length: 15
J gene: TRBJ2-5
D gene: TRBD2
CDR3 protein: CASSPEAGSQETQYF
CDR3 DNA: TGTGCCAGCAGCCCCGAAGCGGGATCACAAGAGACCCAGTACTTC

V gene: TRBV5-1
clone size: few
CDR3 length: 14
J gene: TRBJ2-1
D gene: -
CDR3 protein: CASSWQTPNNEQFF
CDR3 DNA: TGCGCCAGCAGTTGGCAAACACCGAACAATGAGCAGTTCTTC

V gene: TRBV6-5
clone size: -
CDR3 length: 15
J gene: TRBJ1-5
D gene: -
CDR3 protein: CASSYSIPDNQPQHF
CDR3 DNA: TGTGCCAGCAGTTACAGCATACCTGACAATCAGCCCCAGCATTTT

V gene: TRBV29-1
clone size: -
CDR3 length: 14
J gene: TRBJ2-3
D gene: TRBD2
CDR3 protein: CSVWEGREVDTQYF
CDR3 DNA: TGCAGCGTCTGGGAGGGCCGAGAGGTAGATACGCAGTATTTT